The clone carrying this T cell receptor (beta chain) was detected ten times or more. Its antigen remains unidentified. TCRdb ran MiXCR on the 5' RACE reads and lists one entry per CDR3 protein. The sample includes around 420,000 distinct CDR3 sequences, roughly 26% of them seen just once. This entry is derived from a study of T-cell memory formation after mild COVID-19. Findings and caveats of the study: For second-wave clones that peaked at day 37, SARS-CoV-2 specificity went unverified. There were some responding clones in pre-infection memory, which suggested that cross-reactive memory had joined. Clones that contracted from day 15 to 85 had balanced CD4/CD8; later expanders were CD4+ biased.

The TCR sequence derives from an adult woman who had mild COVID-19 (a few samples of this study predate the infection). Cell type and time point are not known. Sequenced input: PBMCs or a T cell subset sorted from them (not recorded which).

The CDR3 DNA reads TGTGCCAGCAGCCCTAGTTTCGGGACAGGTTTTTATAGCAATCAGCCCCAGCATTTT. It encodes CASSPSFGTGFYSNQPQHF. The chain combines TRBV11-2 with TRBJ1-5; 8 bases line up with TRBD1. CDR3 length: 19 residues. CDR1 and CDR2 from the germline V gene are SGHAT and FQNNGV. The junction had 15 bases not matched to a gene; V was cut back by 5 bases and J by 0 bases. The variable domain in full, with the rest retrieved from reference TRBV11-2 and TRBJ1-5, is EAGVAQSPRYKIIEKRQSVAFWCNPISGHATLYWYQQILGQGPKLLIQFQNNGVVDDSQLPKDRFSAERLKGVDSTLKIQPAKLEDSAVYLCASSPSFGTGFYSNQPQHFGDGTRLSIL.